This T cell receptor beta chain comes out of a study of neurological immune-mediated disorders. Findings of the study overall: Private repertoires in all groups were suggested, as expanded clones shared no CDR3 amino acid sequences across subjects.

The CDR3 is made up of 14 amino acids. Germline CDR1 reads SGHRS; CDR2 reads YFSETQ. V was cut by 2 bases and J by 6 bases, with 15 bases left in between. Noted time point: technical triplicate 2. This clonotype was seen repeatedly, ten times or more. Its antigen remains unidentified. A single record per CDR3 protein comes from TCRdb applying MiXCR to the 5' RACE reads. The table lists 30,000 or so distinct CDR3 sequences, roughly 13% of them singletons. The chain couples TRBV5-1 to TRBJ2-7; D is perhaps TRBD2 (5 bases). This clonotype originated in a female donor with HTLV-1-associated myelopathy (HAM/TSP). What was sequenced was CD4+ T cells from blood. The CDR3, as DNA: TGCGCCAGCAGCTTTGAACTAGGAATTCGCGAGCAGTACTTC. This codes for CASSFELGIREQYF.